This T cell receptor (beta chain) was obtained from a study of cytomegalovirus exposure and HLA in healthy donors. About the study: Early release data held 85 million or so unique TCRs from HLA-typed donors. Study observations and caveats: Association with HLA alleles at 0.05 false discovery rate was found for 16,951 TCR beta sequences in a later analysis.

Germline loops: CDR1 MDHEN, CDR2 SYDVKM. This CDR3 region has 12 residues. V was trimmed by 11 bases and J by 3 bases, leaving 11 bases between them. Despite likely unrecorded immune exposures, the donors were nominally healthy at the time of sampling. A word on this clone: What it binds is unknown.

60 Vbeta and 13 Jbeta primers were used in PCR. Profiled with immunoSEQ multiplex PCR; TCRdb holds only in-frame clones, not every one. The profile shows about 210,000 clones, 60% to 80% of them singletons. The sequencing input was PBMCs. The rearrangement links TRBV28 to TRBJ1-5; perhaps TRBD1 as D (6 bases). The receptor was isolated from a male donor in good health and CMV-seronegative. The DNA of the CDR3 is TGTGCCGTGGACAGTACCAATCAGCCCCAGCATTTT. It is translated as CAVDSTNQPQHF.